This TCR beta chain was identified during a study of T-cell memory formation after mild COVID-19. Study-level findings and limits: While clones contracting from day 15 to 85 were balanced between CD4 and CD8, later expanders leaned CD4+.

V lost 5 bases to trimming and J lost 6 bases, with 13 bases between them. Germline values: CDR1 LNHNV, CDR2 YYDKDF (reference sequence). This CDR3 is 13 amino acids long. Via MiXCR, TCRdb re-called the 5' RACE reads, giving one row per CDR3 protein. The data contain about 210,000 distinct CDR3 sequences, roughly a tenth of them singletons. This clonotype came up a few times. What it recognizes is unknown. The sequenced material came from PBMCs or a T cell subset sorted from them (not recorded which). This TCR derives from a man younger than 35 who had mild COVID-19 (a few samples of this study predate the infection). Cell type and time point are not known. This chain links TRBV15 with TRBJ1-2, with D tentatively TRBD1 (5 bases). CDR3 sequence (DNA): TGTGCCACCAGCTTGACCGGGGGGAATGGCTACACCTTC. Translated, it gives CATSLTGGNGYTF.